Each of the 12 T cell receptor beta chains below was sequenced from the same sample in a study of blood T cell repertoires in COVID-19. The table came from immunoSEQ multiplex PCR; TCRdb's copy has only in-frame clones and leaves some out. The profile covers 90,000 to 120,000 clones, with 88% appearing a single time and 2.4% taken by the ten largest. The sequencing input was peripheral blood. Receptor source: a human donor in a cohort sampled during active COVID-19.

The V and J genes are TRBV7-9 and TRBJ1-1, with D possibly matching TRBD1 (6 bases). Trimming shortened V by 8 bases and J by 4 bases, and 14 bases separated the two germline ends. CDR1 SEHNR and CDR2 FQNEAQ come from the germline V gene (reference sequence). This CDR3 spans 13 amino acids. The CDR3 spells CASLRGRGTEAFF. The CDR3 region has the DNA TGTGCCAGCTTAAGGGGGAGGGGCACTGAAGCTTTCTTT.

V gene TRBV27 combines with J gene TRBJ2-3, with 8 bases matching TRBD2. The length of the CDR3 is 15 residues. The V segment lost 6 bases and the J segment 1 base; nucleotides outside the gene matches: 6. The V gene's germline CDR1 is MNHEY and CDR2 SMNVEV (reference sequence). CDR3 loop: CASRQAGVGTDTQYF. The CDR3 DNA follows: TGTGCCAGCAGACAAGCGGGAGTGGGCACAGATACGCAGTATTTT.

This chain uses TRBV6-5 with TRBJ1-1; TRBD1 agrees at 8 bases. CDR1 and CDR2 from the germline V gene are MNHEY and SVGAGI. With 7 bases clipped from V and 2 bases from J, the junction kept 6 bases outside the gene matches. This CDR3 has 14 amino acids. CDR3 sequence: CASTKGQGNTEAFF. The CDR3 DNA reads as TGTGCCAGCACCAAAGGACAGGGTAACACTGAAGCTTTCTTT.

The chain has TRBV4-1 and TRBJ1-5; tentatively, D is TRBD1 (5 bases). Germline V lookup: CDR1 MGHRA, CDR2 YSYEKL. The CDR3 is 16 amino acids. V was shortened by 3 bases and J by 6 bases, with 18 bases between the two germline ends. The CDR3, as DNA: TGCGCCAGCAGCCAGGGGGGAGGAAGGATCGGTCAGCCCCAGCATTTT. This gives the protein CASSQGGGRIGQPQHF.

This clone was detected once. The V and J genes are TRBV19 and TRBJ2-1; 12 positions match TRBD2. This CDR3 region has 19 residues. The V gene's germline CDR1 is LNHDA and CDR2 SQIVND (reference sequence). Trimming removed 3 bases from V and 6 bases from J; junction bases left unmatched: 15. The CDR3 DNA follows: TGTGCCAGTAGTATTGTGCGACTAGCGGGAGCTGGATCGGGCAATGAGCAGTTCTTC. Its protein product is CASSIVRLAGAGSGNEQFF.

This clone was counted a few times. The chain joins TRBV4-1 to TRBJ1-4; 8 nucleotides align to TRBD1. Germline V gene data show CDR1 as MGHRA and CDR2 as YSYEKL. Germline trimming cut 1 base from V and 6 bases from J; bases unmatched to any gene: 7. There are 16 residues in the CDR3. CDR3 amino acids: CASSQGDSGGDEKLFF. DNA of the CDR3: TGCGCCAGCAGCCAAGGGGACTCAGGGGGCGATGAAAAACTGTTTTTT.

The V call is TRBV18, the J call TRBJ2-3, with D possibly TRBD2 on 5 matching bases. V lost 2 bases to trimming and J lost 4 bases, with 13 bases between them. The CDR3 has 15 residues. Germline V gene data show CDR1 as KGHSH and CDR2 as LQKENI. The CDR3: CASSPMRAPPDTQYF. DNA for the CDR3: TGTGCCAGCTCACCAATGAGGGCACCCCCAGATACGCAGTATTTT. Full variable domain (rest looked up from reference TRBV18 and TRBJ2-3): NAGVMQNPRHLVRRRGQEARLRCSPMKGHSHVYWYRQLPEEGLKFMVYLQKENIIDESGMPKERFSAEFPKEGPSILRIQQVVRGDSAAYFCASSPMRAPPDTQYFGPGTRLTVL.

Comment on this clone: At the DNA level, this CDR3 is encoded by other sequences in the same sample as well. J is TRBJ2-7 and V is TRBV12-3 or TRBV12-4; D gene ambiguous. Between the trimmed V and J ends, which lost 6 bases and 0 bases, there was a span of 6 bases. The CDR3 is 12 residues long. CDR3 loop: CASSSGSYEQYF. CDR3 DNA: TGTGCCAGCAGCTCCGGCTCCTACGAGCAGTACTTC.

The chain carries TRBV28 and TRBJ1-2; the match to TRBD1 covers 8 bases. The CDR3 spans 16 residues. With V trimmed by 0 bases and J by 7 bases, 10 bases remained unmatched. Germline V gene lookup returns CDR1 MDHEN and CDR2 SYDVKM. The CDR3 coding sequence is TGTGCCAGCAGTTTATGGGACAGGGCAAGTCAGGGTGGCTACACCTTC. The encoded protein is CASSLWDRASQGGYTF.

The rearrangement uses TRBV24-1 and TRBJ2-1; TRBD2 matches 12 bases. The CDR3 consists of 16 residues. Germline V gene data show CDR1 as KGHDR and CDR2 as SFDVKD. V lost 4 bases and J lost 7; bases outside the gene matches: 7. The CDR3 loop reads CATSDPGLAGSNEQFF. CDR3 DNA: TGTGCCACCAGTGACCCAGGACTAGCGGGATCGAATGAGCAGTTCTTC.

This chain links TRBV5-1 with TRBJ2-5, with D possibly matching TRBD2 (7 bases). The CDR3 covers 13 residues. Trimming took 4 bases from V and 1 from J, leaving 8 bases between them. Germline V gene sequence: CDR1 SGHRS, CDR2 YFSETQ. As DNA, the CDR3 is TGCGCCAGCAGCAGGGGGGGCCAAGAGACCCAGTACTTC. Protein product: CASSRGGQETQYF.

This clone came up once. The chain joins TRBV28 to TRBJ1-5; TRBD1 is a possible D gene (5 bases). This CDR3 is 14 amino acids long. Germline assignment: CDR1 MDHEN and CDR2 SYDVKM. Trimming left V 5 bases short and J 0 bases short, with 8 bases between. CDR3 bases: TGTGCCAGCAGTCCGGACAATAGCAATCAGCCCCAGCATTTT. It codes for CASSPDNSNQPQHF.